The 24 T cell receptor beta chains below come from one sample, sequenced in a study of metastatic and nonmetastatic thyroid tumors. TCRdb reprocessed the PCR reads via MiXCR. The data contain approximately 26,000 clones, 13% of them singletons. Every patient was untreated before thyroid surgery. The sample was blood. The receptors stem from a female donor with papillary thyroid cancer or a benign thyroid nodule (not recorded which). Some clones in this sample may be carry-over from other donors' samples.

This clone was seen many times. The V call is TRBV7-3, the J call TRBJ2-3, with D perhaps matching TRBD2 (6 bases). Trimming stripped 5 bases from V and 5 bases from J, with 14 bases between. The CDR3 runs 14 residues. Germline V lookup: CDR1 SGHTA, CDR2 FQGTGA. Here the CDR3 reads CASSLRELGDTQYF. The CDR3 region has the DNA TGTGCCAGCAGCCTACGGGAGTTGGGAGATACGCAGTATTTT.

This clone was found many times. J is TRBJ1-2 and V is TRBV7-9, with 8 bases lining up with TRBD1. The CDR3 extends over 12 amino acids. Germline V CDR1 and CDR2: SEHNR, FQNEAQ (reference sequence). V shed 10 bases, J shed 4 bases, and the junction held 5 bases outside the gene matches. Here the CDR3 DNA reads TGTGCCACACAGGGGGAAGGCTATGGCTACACCTTC. Encoded protein: CATQGEGYGYTF. The complete variable domain, with remaining parts taken from reference TRBV7-9 and TRBJ1-2, reads DTGVSQNPRHKITKRGQNVTFRCDPISEHNRLYWYRQTLGQGPEFLTYFQNEAQLEKSRLLSDRFSAERPKGSFSTLEIQRTEQGDSAMYLCATQGEGYGYTFGSGTRLTVV.

This clone showed up many times. The chain employs TRBV15 and TRBJ2-2, with 7 bases identical to TRBD1. The trim removed 3 bases at V and 5 bases at J, leaving 6 bases unmatched. This CDR3 is 15 amino acids long. In germline, CDR1 is LNHNV, CDR2 YYDKDF (reference sequence). CDR3 DNA sequence: TGTGCCACCAGCAGGGGGGACAGCGAAACCGGGGAGCTGTTTTTT. Translated: CATSRGDSETGELFF.

The V gene is TRBV30, the J gene TRBJ1-6; perhaps TRBD1 as D (6 bases). CDR3 length: 15 amino acids. V lost 0 bases, J lost 4 bases, and 10 bases lay in between. Germline CDR1 reads GTSNPN; CDR2 reads SVGIG (reference sequence). In nucleotides, the CDR3 is TGTGCCTGGAGTGTAGGGGACACTTATAATTCACCCCTCCACTTT. Its translation: CAWSVGDTYNSPLHF.

This clone is labeled medium-sized (0.01 to 0.1%). The chain uses TRBV20-1 and TRBJ2-7; tentatively, D is TRBD2 (6 bases). Deletions cut 0 bases from V and 2 bases from J, with 17 bases between. Germline-derived CDR1 and CDR2 are DFQATT and SNEGSKA (reference sequence). This CDR3 has 16 residues. Written as DNA, the CDR3 is TGCAGTGCTAGAGATGGGGGGACGGGACGGGCCTACGAGCAGTACTTC. Its translation: CSARDGGTGRAYEQYF.

This clone showed up many times. V usage is TRBV20-1 and J usage is TRBJ2-5, with 7 bases lining up with TRBD2. The germline V gene has CDR1 DFQATT and CDR2 SNEGSKA (reference sequence). J was trimmed by 1 base and V by 3 bases; bases with no gene match: 2. The CDR3 contains 13 residues. As DNA, the CDR3 is TGCAGTGCTAGGGGGGGGTTCCAAGAGACCCAGTACTTC. Translated, it gives CSARGGFQETQYF.

Ten or more counts support this clone. The chain combines TRBV18 with TRBJ2-2; TRBD2 matches at 7 bases. The length of the CDR3 is 17 residues. Germline lookup yields CDR1 KGHSH and CDR2 LQKENI. The V and J ends lost 0 bases and 1 base, in that order; junction bases with no gene match: 5. The CDR3 sequence is CASSPPNAGVNTGELFF. The CDR3 nucleotides are TGTGCCAGCTCACCACCGAATGCGGGAGTGAACACCGGGGAGCTGTTTTTT.

The chain joins TRBV25-1 to TRBJ1-2; D is perhaps TRBD1 (6 bases). V was trimmed by 3 bases and J by 8 bases, leaving 19 bases between them. This CDR3 is built from 15 residues. The germline CDR1 and CDR2 sequences are MGHDK and SYGVNS. The chain's CDR3 is CASSEAGQGLRGYTF. The CDR3 DNA sequence: TGTGCCAGCAGTGAGGCGGGGCAGGGGTTAAGAGGCTACACCTTC.

This clone was counted a few times. At one end the junction does not follow the germline gene, possibly because of a read error. The chain has TRBV6-6 and TRBJ2-7; 7 nucleotides agree with TRBD1. The germline V gene has CDR1 MNHNY and CDR2 SVGAGI (reference sequence). This CDR3 is 15 amino acids long. Here the CDR3 DNA reads TGTGCCAGCAGTTACAAGGGGGCTAGGACCTACGATCAGTACTTC. Its protein is CASSYKGARTYDQYF.

The chain is built from TRBV10-1 and TRBJ2-7; no firm D call. Germline CDR1 is WNHNN and CDR2 is SYGVQD (reference sequence). The germline V and J ends were trimmed by 0 bases and 4 bases, with 4 bases remaining between them. The CDR3 has 12 residues. The CDR3 nucleotides are TGCGCCAGCAGTGAGTCGGGTTACGAGCAGTACTTC. This translates into CASSESGYEQYF.

Details on this clone: Being one base from a much bigger clone, this may be a read error. The CDR3 protein is CSAGTSGSFGNAGELFF. The CDR3 DNA sequence: TGCAGTGCCGGGACTAGCGGGAGTTTCGGTAACGCCGGGGAGCTGTTTTTT. The gene calls are TRBV20-1 and TRBJ2-2, with 14 bases that match TRBD2. With 6 bases clipped from V and 6 bases from J, the junction kept 12 bases outside the gene matches. CDR1 and CDR2 from the germline V gene are DFQATT and SNEGSKA (reference sequence). This CDR3 contains 17 residues.

This clone was picked up many times. The chain recombines TRBV20-1 with TRBJ2-1, with TRBD2 matching over 11 bases. Trimming took 3 bases from V and 7 from J; bases not matched to a gene: 11. The CDR3 runs 16 residues. Germline CDR1 DFQATT, CDR2 SNEGSKA (reference sequence). CDR3 sequence reads: CSARTPGLAVPNEQFF. Here the CDR3 DNA reads TGCAGTGCTAGGACCCCGGGACTAGCGGTACCAAATGAGCAGTTCTTC.

At least ten counts were recorded for this clone. The chain carries TRBV20-1 and TRBJ2-3, with 9 bases that match TRBD2. With 3 bases clipped from V and 4 bases from J, the junction kept 5 bases outside the gene matches. This CDR3 region has 14 residues. CDR1 DFQATT and CDR2 SNEGSKA come from the germline V gene (reference sequence). The CDR3 here is CSASVAGVADTQYF. CDR3 in DNA: TGCAGTGCTAGTGTAGCGGGAGTGGCAGATACGCAGTATTTT.

This clone was recorded at least ten times. The chain is built from TRBV6-1 and TRBJ2-1; the match to TRBD2 covers 7 bases. With V trimmed by 1 base and J by 3 bases, 3 bases remained unmatched. The CDR3 spans 15 residues. Germline V gene lookup returns CDR1 MNHNS and CDR2 SASEGT. CDR3 region: CASSEEAGIYNEQFF. In DNA, the CDR3 is TGTGCCAGCAGTGAAGAAGCGGGAATCTACAATGAGCAGTTCTTC.

Only a few counts were recorded for this clone. Germline is not matched at one junction end, which may reflect a read error. This chain joins TRBV12-3 or TRBV12-4 and TRBJ1-1; D not certain. CDR3 size: 13 residues. The CDR3 here is CASALRAPPEAFF. CDR3 nucleotides: TGTGCCAGCGCCCTACGGGCCCCACCTGAAGCATTCTTT.

By its share, this clone is medium-sized. In DNA, the CDR3 is TGCGCCAGCAGCCTGATGGGGGCCTACGAGCAGTACTTC. Amino acid sequence: CASSLMGAYEQYF. The chain uses TRBV5-1 and TRBJ2-7; D is perhaps TRBD1 or TRBD2 (5 bases each). Per the germline V gene, CDR1 is SGHRS and CDR2 is YFSETQ. The CDR3 contains 13 residues. The germline V and J ends were trimmed by 4 bases and 2 bases, with 10 bases remaining between them.

In its sample, this clone was seen many times. The genes are TRBV2 and TRBJ2-7, with D perhaps matching TRBD1 or TRBD2 (5 bases each). Per germline, CDR1 SNHLY and CDR2 FYNNEI. The CDR3 runs 15 residues. Trimming removed 5 bases at V and 0 bases at J, with 14 bases between. CDR3 bases: TGTGCCAGCAGTCCAAGGGGACCGTACTCCTACGAGCAGTACTTC. It codes for CASSPRGPYSYEQYF.

This clone was counted ten times or more. V is TRBV4-1 and J is TRBJ2-5, with D uncertain. The CDR3 runs to 14 residues. Germline V gene data show CDR1 as MGHRA and CDR2 as YSYEKL. The V and J ends lost 1 base and 4 bases respectively, with 10 bases between them. The CDR3 protein is CASSQVITVETQYF. DNA of the CDR3: TGCGCCAGCAGCCAAGTTATCACGGTAGAGACCCAGTACTTC.

This clone appeared many times. The rearrangement links TRBV7-9 to TRBJ2-7, with D tentatively TRBD1 (6 bases). Deletions cut 8 bases from V and 2 bases from J, with 19 bases between. CDR3 length: 15 residues. CDR1 SEHNR and CDR2 FQNEAQ come from the germline V gene (reference sequence). CDR3 sequence reads: CASVPEGVTTYEQYF. The DNA for the CDR3 is TGTGCCAGCGTCCCCGAGGGGGTCACTACCTACGAGCAGTACTTC. The complete variable domain, with remaining parts taken from reference TRBV7-9 and TRBJ2-7, reads DTGVSQNPRHKITKRGQNVTFRCDPISEHNRLYWYRQTLGQGPEFLTYFQNEAQLEKSRLLSDRFSAERPKGSFSTLEIQRTEQGDSAMYLCASVPEGVTTYEQYFGPGTRLTVT.

The table lists this clone with many counts. The CDR3 DNA reads as TGTGCCAGCGGCAGTACGAACACTGAAGCTTTCTTT. Translated: CASGSTNTEAFF. The gene calls are TRBV2 and TRBJ1-1; D is unclear. CDR3 length: 12 residues. The germline V and J ends were trimmed by 8 bases and 1 base, with 8 bases remaining between them. Germline V gene sequence: CDR1 SNHLY, CDR2 FYNNEI.

About this clone: A junction end diverges from the germline sequence, so it may reflect a read error. The rearrangement joins TRBV5-4 to TRBJ2-7; D is unresolved. CDR1 is SGHNT, CDR2 YYREEE, per germline (reference sequence). The CDR3 sequence is 13 residues long. Here the CDR3 reads CVSSLAAVGEQYF. The CDR3 region has the DNA TGTGTCAGCAGCTTGGCGGCAGTAGGAGAGCAGTACTTC.

This clone was detected many times. The chain joins TRBV7-3 to TRBJ2-1, with no clear D. CDR1 is SGHTA and CDR2 is FQGTGA in the germline V gene. V lost 6 bases, J lost 4 bases, and 13 bases lay in between. This CDR3 is built from 14 residues. The CDR3 is CASSSGGLYNEQFF. The CDR3 DNA follows: TGTGCCAGCAGTTCAGGCGGCCTATACAATGAGCAGTTCTTC. Full variable domain (missing parts from reference TRBV7-3 and TRBJ2-1): GAGVSQTPSNKVTEKGKYVELRCDPISGHTALYWYRQSLGQGPEFLIYFQGTGAADDSGLPNDRFFAVRPEGSVSTLKIQRTERGDSAVYLCASSSGGLYNEQFFGPGTRLTVL.

This clone has a count of ten or more. The chain combines TRBV27 with TRBJ2-3; D gene unclear. The V gene lost 8 bases and the J gene lost 2 bases, with 11 bases spanning the gap. CDR3 size: 13 residues. CDR1 and CDR2 (germline): MNHEY, SMNVEV (reference sequence). This CDR3 reads CASGRTLTDTQYF. The CDR3 coding sequence is TGTGCCAGCGGCAGGACCCTCACAGATACGCAGTATTTT.

Many counts were recorded for this clone. The chain joins TRBV9 to TRBJ1-1; D call uncertain. The CDR3 loop spans 13 amino acids. V was trimmed by 8 bases and J by 4 bases, leaving 15 bases between them. The germline CDR1 and CDR2 sequences are SGDLS and YYNGEE. CDR3: CASSGGWSTEAFF. CDR3 DNA: TGTGCCAGTTCCGGCGGATGGAGCACTGAAGCTTTCTTT.